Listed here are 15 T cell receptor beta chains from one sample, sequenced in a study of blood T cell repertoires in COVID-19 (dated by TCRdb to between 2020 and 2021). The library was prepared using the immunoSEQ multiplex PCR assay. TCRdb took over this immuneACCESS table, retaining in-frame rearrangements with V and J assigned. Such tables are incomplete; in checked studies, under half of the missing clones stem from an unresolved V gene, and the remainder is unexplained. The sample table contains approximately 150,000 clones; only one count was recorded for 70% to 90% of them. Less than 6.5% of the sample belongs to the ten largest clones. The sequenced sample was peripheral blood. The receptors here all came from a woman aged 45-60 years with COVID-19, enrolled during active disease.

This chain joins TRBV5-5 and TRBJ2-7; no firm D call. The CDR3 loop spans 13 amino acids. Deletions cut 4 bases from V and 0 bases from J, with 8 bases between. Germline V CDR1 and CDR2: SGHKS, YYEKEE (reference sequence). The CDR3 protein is CASSPTPSYEQYF. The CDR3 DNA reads TGTGCCAGCAGCCCGACACCCTCCTACGAGCAGTACTTC.

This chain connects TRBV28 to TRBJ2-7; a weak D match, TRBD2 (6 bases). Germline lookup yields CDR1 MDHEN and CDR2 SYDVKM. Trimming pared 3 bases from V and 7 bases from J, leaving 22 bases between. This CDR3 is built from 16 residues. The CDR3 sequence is CASSFEGGGAGSEQYF. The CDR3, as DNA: TGTGCCAGCAGTTTCGAGGGTGGGGGTGCGGGGTCGGAGCAGTACTTC.

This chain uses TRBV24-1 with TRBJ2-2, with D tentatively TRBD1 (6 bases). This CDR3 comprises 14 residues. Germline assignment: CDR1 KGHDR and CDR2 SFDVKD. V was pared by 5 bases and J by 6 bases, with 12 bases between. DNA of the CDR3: TGTGCCACCAGTGCTGCAGGGGACCCCGGGGAGCTGTTTTTT. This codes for CATSAAGDPGELFF.

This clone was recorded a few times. CDR3 sequence (DNA): TGTGCCTGGGCGGGAGGGTACAATCAGCCCCAGCATTTT. Encoded protein: CAWAGGYNQPQHF. The chain uses TRBV30 and TRBJ1-5, with unresolved D. Germline CDR1 reads GTSNPN; CDR2 reads SVGIG (reference sequence). V was clipped by 5 bases and J by 3 bases, with 11 bases between them. The CDR3 is 13 residues long.

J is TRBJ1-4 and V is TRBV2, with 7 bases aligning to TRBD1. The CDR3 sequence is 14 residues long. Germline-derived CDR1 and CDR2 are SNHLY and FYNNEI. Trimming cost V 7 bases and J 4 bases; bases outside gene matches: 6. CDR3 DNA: TGTGCCAGCAATCCGGGACAGAATAATGAAAAACTGTTTTTT. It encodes CASNPGQNNEKLFF.

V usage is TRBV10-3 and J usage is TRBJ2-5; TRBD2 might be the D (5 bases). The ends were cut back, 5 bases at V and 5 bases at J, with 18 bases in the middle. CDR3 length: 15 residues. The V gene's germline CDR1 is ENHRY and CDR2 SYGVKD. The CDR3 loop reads CAISTGLEERETQYF. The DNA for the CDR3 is TGTGCCATCAGTACCGGGCTGGAGGAGAGGGAGACCCAGTACTTC.

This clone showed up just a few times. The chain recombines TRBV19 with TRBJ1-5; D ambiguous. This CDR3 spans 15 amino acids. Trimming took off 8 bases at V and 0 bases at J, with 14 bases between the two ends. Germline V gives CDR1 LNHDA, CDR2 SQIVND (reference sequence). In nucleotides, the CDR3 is TGTGCCAGTTGCGGCGCTCAGAATAGCAATCAGCCCCAGCATTTT. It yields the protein CASCGAQNSNQPQHF.

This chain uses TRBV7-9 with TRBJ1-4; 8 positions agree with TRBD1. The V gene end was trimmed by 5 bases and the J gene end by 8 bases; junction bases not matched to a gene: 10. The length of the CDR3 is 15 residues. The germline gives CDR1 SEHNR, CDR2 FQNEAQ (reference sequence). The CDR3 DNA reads TGTGCCAGCAGCAGAGGGACAGGAGGTGACGAAAAACTGTTTTTT. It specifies CASSRGTGGDEKLFF.

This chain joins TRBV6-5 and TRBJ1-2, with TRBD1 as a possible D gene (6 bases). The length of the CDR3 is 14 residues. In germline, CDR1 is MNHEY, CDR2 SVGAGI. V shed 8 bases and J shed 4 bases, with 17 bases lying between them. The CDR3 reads CASLGGAWGYGYTF. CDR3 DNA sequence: TGTGCCAGCCTTGGGGGGGCTTGGGGCTATGGCTACACCTTC.

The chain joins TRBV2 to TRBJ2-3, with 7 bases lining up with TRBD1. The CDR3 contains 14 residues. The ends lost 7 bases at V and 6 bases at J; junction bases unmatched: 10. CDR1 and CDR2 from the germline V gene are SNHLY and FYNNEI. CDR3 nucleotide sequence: TGTGCCAGCATTAGGACAGGCCCGCAGGATACGCAGTATTTT. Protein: CASIRTGPQDTQYF.

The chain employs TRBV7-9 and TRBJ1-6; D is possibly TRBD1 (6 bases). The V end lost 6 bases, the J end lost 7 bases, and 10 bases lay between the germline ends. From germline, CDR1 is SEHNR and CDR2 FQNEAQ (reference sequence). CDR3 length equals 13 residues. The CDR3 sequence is CASSGQSNSPLHF. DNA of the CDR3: TGTGCCAGCAGTGGACAGTCAAATTCACCCCTCCACTTT. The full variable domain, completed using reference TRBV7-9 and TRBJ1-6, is DTGVSQNPRHKITKRGQNVTFRCDPISEHNRLYWYRQTLGQGPEFLTYFQNEAQLEKSRLLSDRFSAERPKGSFSTLEIQRTEQGDSAMYLCASSGQSNSPLHFGNGTRLTVT.

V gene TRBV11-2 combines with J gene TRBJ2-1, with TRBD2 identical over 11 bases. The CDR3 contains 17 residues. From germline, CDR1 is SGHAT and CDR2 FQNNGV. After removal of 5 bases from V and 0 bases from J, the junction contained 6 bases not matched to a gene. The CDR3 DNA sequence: TGTGCCAGCAGCCCCAGACTAGCGGGGAGCTCCTACAATGAGCAGTTCTTC. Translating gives CASSPRLAGSSYNEQFF.

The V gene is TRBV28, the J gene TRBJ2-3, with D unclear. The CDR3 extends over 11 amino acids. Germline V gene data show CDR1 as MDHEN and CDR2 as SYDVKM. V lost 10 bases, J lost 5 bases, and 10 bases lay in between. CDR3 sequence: CATLSLDTQYF. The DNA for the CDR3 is TGTGCCACCCTCTCCTTAGATACGCAGTATTTT.

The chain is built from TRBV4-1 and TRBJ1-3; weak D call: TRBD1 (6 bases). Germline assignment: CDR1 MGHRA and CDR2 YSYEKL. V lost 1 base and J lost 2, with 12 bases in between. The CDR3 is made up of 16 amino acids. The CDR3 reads CASSQGRQAAGNTIYF. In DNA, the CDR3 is TGCGCCAGCAGCCAAGGGAGACAGGCGGCTGGAAACACCATATATTTT.

The CDR3 DNA reads as TGTGCCAGCAGCTCCCTGACTAGCGGGGGGGCAAAAGAGACCCAGTACTTC. This sequence encodes CASSSLTSGGAKETQYF. The V gene is TRBV7-9, the J gene TRBJ2-5; 14 bases are shared with TRBD2. V shed 4 bases, J shed 3 bases, and the junction held 7 bases outside the gene matches. Looked up from germline, CDR1 is SEHNR and CDR2 is FQNEAQ (reference sequence). The CDR3 sequence is 17 residues long. Looking up the rest from reference TRBV7-9 and TRBJ2-5 gives the full variable domain: DTGVSQNPRHKITKRGQNVTFRCDPISEHNRLYWYRQTLGQGPEFLTYFQNEAQLEKSRLLSDRFSAERPKGSFSTLEIQRTEQGDSAMYLCASSSLTSGGAKETQYFGPGTRLLVL.